This T cell receptor beta chain was sequenced for a study of T cell responses to AZD1222 COVID-19 vaccine. The study, taken as a whole, reports: There were mostly white British donors and more females than males, and clonal diversity was possibly underestimated. Reportedly, nearly half of unique spike TCRs recognized epitopes outside B.1.351/B.1.1.7 mutations. Receipt of two AZD1222 doses was followed by a rise in Spike-specific TCR breadth and depth.

In the case of this clone: No antigen is known for it.

The repertoire was sequenced with immunoSEQ multiplex PCR; TCRdb's copy has only in-frame clones and lacks some. In the table there are around 190,000 clones, 91% of which are singletons. The receptor's source is an adult who received the AZD1222 COVID-19 vaccine. The sample in question was peripheral blood, obtained 28 days after the second AZD1222 dose.

The CDR3 is CASSIISGQNIQYF. The CDR3 DNA is TGTGCCAGTAGTATAATTAGTGGCCAAAACATTCAGTACTTC. The V gene is TRBV19, the J gene TRBJ2-4; D gene ambiguous. The CDR3 runs to 14 residues. Per germline, CDR1 LNHDA and CDR2 SQIVND (reference sequence). The V end was cut by 2 bases, the J end by 5 bases, with 10 bases between.